The 29 T cell receptor beta chains below all came from one sample that was sequenced in a study of blood T cells in healthy people across ages. Then a second PCR, running roughly 7 to 12 cycles, was carried out with a sample-barcoded 5' primer and a J-beta primer mix. TCRdb itself ran the 5' RACE reads through MiXCR, one entry per CDR3 protein. The sample records approximately 2,000,000 distinct CDR3 sequences, around 40% being singletons. The specimen sequenced was blood. The origin of the receptors is a human donor in good health.

In the case of this clonotype: Its ends do not fully match the called genes, so a read error is possible. The rearrangement links TRBV12-3 or TRBV12-4 to TRBJ2-7; D gene unclear. The CDR3 runs 12 residues. This chain's CDR3 is CACSPRHYEQYF. The CDR3 bases are TGTGCCTGCAGTCCTCGCCATTACGAGCAGTACTTC.

The table lists this clonotype with a count of one. The V gene is TRBV3-1, the J gene TRBJ1-1; unclear D gene. Germline lookup yields CDR1 LGHDT and CDR2 YNNKEL (reference sequence). V lost 4 bases to trimming and J lost 1 base, with 10 bases between them. The CDR3 consists of 14 residues. The CDR3 sequence is CASSPASGNTEAFF. The DNA of the CDR3 is TGTGCCAGCAGCCCCGCGTCGGGGAACACTGAAGCTTTCTTT.

V gene TRBV29-1 combines with J gene TRBJ2-3; weak D call: TRBD2 (5 bases). CDR1 and CDR2 from the germline V gene are SQVTM and ANQGSEA. There are 14 residues in the CDR3. V lost 6 bases and J lost 5, with 18 bases in between. The CDR3 DNA is TGCAGCGTCCTCGGAGGAAAGGGCATAGATACGCAGTATTTT. It encodes CSVLGGKGIDTQYF.

This clonotype has just one count. This chain uses TRBV29-1 with TRBJ2-5; no clear D gene. CDR3 length: 13 amino acids. Germline V CDR1 and CDR2: SQVTM, ANQGSEA. Trimming pared 7 bases from V and 1 base from J, leaving 13 bases between. CDR3 sequence (DNA): TGCAGCGCCGACATGGTTTTCCAAGAGACCCAGTACTTC. It translates to CSADMVFQETQYF.

The gene calls are TRBV18 and TRBJ2-2, with D perhaps matching TRBD1 (5 bases). V lost 2 bases, J lost 0 bases, and 10 bases lay in between. The CDR3 length is 16 residues. Germline assignment: CDR1 KGHSH and CDR2 LQKENI. The CDR3 DNA reads as TGTGCCAGCTCACCATTCGTACAGGCGAACACCGGGGAGCTGTTTTTT. It specifies CASSPFVQANTGELFF.

The chain is built from TRBV19 and TRBJ2-1; 8 bases map to TRBD2. This CDR3 comprises 14 residues. CDR1 is LNHDA and CDR2 is SQIVND in the germline V gene (reference sequence). V lost 10 bases, J lost 10 bases, and 15 bases stayed unmatched. The CDR3 nucleotides read TGTGCCACCGAGCCCCGTAAGCGGGGGCACGAGCAGTTCTTC. Amino acids: CATEPRKRGHEQFF.

The chain has TRBV20-1 and TRBJ1-1, with D possibly being TRBD1 (6 bases). There are 13 residues in the CDR3. The ends were cut back, 6 bases at V and 4 bases at J, with 15 bases in the middle. Germline V gives CDR1 DFQATT, CDR2 SNEGSKA (reference sequence). DNA for the CDR3: TGCAGTGCAACTGGACAGCCGGGCACTGAAGCTTTCTTT. Its protein product is CSATGQPGTEAFF.

In its sample, this clonotype was seen a few times. This chain joins TRBV4-1 and TRBJ2-7; D possibly corresponds to TRBD2 (5 bases). Germline assignment: CDR1 MGHRA and CDR2 YSYEKL. The V end was cut by 4 bases, the J end by 2 bases, with 15 bases between. The CDR3 totals 15 residues. CDR3 region: CASSPLRDSPYEQYF. CDR3 nucleotides: TGCGCCAGCAGCCCCCTACGGGATAGCCCCTACGAGCAGTACTTC.

The CDR3 DNA sequence: TGCAGTGCTAGAGAGGCAGGGGGCTCGGATGAGCAGTTCTTC. Its translation: CSAREAGGSDEQFF. The chain carries TRBV20-1 and TRBJ2-1; 8 bases align to TRBD1. J lost 8 bases, V lost 0 bases, and 6 bases had no gene match. This CDR3 has 14 residues. Germline lookup yields CDR1 DFQATT and CDR2 SNEGSKA (reference sequence).

Only a few counts were recorded for this clonotype. The V and J genes are TRBV9 and TRBJ2-3, with TRBD2 as a possible D gene (5 bases). CDR3 length: 13 amino acids. Trimming removed 7 bases from V and 5 bases from J, with 14 bases in between. The germline gives CDR1 SGDLS, CDR2 YYNGEE. The CDR3 loop reads CASGSPTRDTQYF. As DNA, the CDR3 is TGTGCCAGCGGTAGCCCAACTAGAGATACGCAGTATTTT.

The chain is built from TRBV4-3 and TRBJ1-1, with D hard to call. Germline V gene sequence: CDR1 LGHNA, CDR2 YSLEER. The CDR3 is 16 amino acids. V dropped 0 bases and J dropped 0 bases, with 11 bases sitting between them. Written as DNA, the CDR3 is TGCGCCAGCAGCCAAGATAGGGCGCCCATGAACACTGAAGCTTTCTTT. Encoded protein: CASSQDRAPMNTEAFF.

The V and J genes are TRBV28 and TRBJ1-1; the D gene is possibly TRBD1 (5 bases). Germline assignment: CDR1 MDHEN and CDR2 SYDVKM. The ends were cut back, 2 bases at V and 3 bases at J, with 16 bases in the middle. The CDR3 consists of 16 residues. The CDR3 is CASSLRGWGLDTEAFF. CDR3 nucleotides: TGTGCCAGCAGTTTAAGGGGCTGGGGGTTGGACACTGAAGCTTTCTTT.

The chain recombines TRBV6-6 with TRBJ2-5; possibly TRBD1 for D (6 bases). In germline, CDR1 is MNHNY, CDR2 SVGAGI (reference sequence). V was shortened by 7 bases and J by 7 bases, with 19 bases between the two germline ends. The CDR3 is made up of 14 amino acids. The CDR3 nucleotides read TGTGCCAGCATTCCCCGTTCGGGACATTGGACCCAGTACTTC. Translating it yields CASIPRSGHWTQYF.

The CDR3 reads CASSVKGDRGETQYF. CDR3 coding DNA: TGTGCCAGCAGCGTAAAGGGGGACAGGGGAGAGACCCAGTACTTC. The genes are TRBV9 and TRBJ2-5; 10 bases match TRBD1. The CDR3 contains 15 residues. CDR1 and CDR2 from the germline V gene are SGDLS and YYNGEE. Unmatched junction bases numbered 4, after V lost 1 base and J lost 4 bases.

This clonotype was seen a few times. The CDR3 DNA follows: TGTGCCAGCAGCTTTGGAAACTCCTACAATGAGCAGTTCTTC. Protein product: CASSFGNSYNEQFF. The chain employs TRBV5-5 and TRBJ2-1; D is unclear. The CDR3 totals 14 residues. Looked up from germline, CDR1 is SGHKS and CDR2 is YYEKEE (reference sequence). Trimming took 2 bases from V and 0 from J, leaving 6 bases between them. Variable domain in full (rest from reference TRBV5-5 and TRBJ2-1): DAGVTQSPTHLIKTRGQQVTLRCSPISGHKSVSWYQQVLGQGPQFIFQYYEKEERGRGNFPDRFSARQFPNYSSELNVNALLLGDSALYLCASSFGNSYNEQFFGPGTRLTVL.

This clonotype was seen a few times. The chain links TRBV4-1 to TRBJ2-3; D is ambiguous. CDR1 MGHRA and CDR2 YSYEKL come from the germline V gene. This CDR3 spans 16 amino acids. V shed 1 base and J shed 0 bases, with 11 bases lying between them. The CDR3 nucleotides are TGCGCCAGCAGCCAAGGACTCTCGGAGAGCACAGATACGCAGTATTTT. This codes for CASSQGLSESTDTQYF.

V and J are TRBV20-1 and TRBJ2-5; perhaps D is TRBD1 or TRBD2 (5 bases each). V was shortened by 5 bases and J by 3 bases, with 10 bases between the two germline ends. CDR1 is DFQATT and CDR2 is SNEGSKA in the germline V gene (reference sequence). The CDR3 sequence is 12 residues long. CDR3: CSAGDGEETQYF. CDR3 in DNA: TGCAGTGCTGGGGACGGGGAAGAGACCCAGTACTTC.

This clonotype was picked up a small number of times. This chain links TRBV6-2 or TRBV6-3 with TRBJ2-1; 8 positions match TRBD2. The CDR3 covers 15 residues. In germline, CDR1 is MNHEY, CDR2 SVGEGT. The trim removed 8 bases at V and 2 bases at J, leaving 8 bases unmatched. The CDR3 protein is CASHPSGGTYNEQFF. The CDR3 nucleotides are TGTGCCAGCCACCCCTCGGGGGGGACCTACAATGAGCAGTTCTTC.

This sequence joins TRBV20-1 and TRBJ1-1; TRBD1 matches at 8 bases. The germline V gene has CDR1 DFQATT and CDR2 SNEGSKA (reference sequence). This CDR3 comprises 16 residues. V lost 8 bases and J lost 0; bases outside the gene matches: 14. The CDR3 bases are TGCAGTCTCCAGACAGGGGTCGGACGCATGAACACTGAAGCTTTCTTT. Protein: CSLQTGVGRMNTEAFF.

The chain combines TRBV6-2 or TRBV6-3 with TRBJ2-1; the D gene is possibly TRBD1 (6 bases). The V end lost 4 bases, the J end lost 6 bases, and 13 bases lay between the germline ends. There are 14 residues in the CDR3. Germline V lookup: CDR1 MNHEY, CDR2 SVGEGT. The CDR3 spells CASSFQGFRNEQFF. The CDR3, as DNA: TGTGCCAGCAGTTTCCAGGGGTTTCGCAATGAGCAGTTCTTC.

This clonotype was seen once. The gene calls are TRBV4-3 and TRBJ2-3, with D possibly TRBD1 on 6 matching bases. CDR3 length equals 15 residues. With 2 bases removed from V and 3 bases from J, the gap between germline ends came to 12 bases. The V gene's germline CDR1 is LGHNA and CDR2 YSLEER. The CDR3 DNA follows: TGCGCCAGCAGCCAAACCGGGACACAAACAGATACGCAGTATTTT. It translates to CASSQTGTQTDTQYF.

Comments on this clonotype: Sequence at one end of the junction differs from germline and may be a read error. CDR3 sequence: CASRIIGVRGQRIQESQYF. DNA of the CDR3: TGTGCCAGCAGGATCATCGGAGTCCGGGGACAGAGAATCCAAGAGAGCCAGTACTTC. J is TRBJ2-5 and V is TRBV6-2 or TRBV6-3; 7 bases agree with TRBD1. Germline values: CDR1 MNHEY, CDR2 SVGEGT. The CDR3 consists of 19 residues.

The rearrangement links TRBV6-1 to TRBJ1-1; tentative D call: TRBD1 (5 bases). The CDR3 consists of 16 residues. Germline V gene sequence: CDR1 MNHNS, CDR2 SASEGT. V dropped 2 bases and J dropped 1 base, with 14 bases sitting between them. The CDR3 bases are TGTGCCAGCAGTGAAAAGGGGATTATGGAGAACACTGAAGCTTTCTTT. Its translation: CASSEKGIMENTEAFF.

This clonotype was observed once. This rearrangement joins TRBV10-3 to TRBJ1-1; D may be TRBD1 (6 bases). Trimming pared 10 bases from V and 7 bases from J, leaving 13 bases between. CDR1 ENHRY and CDR2 SYGVKD come from the germline V gene. The CDR3 is 11 residues long. CDR3 coding DNA: TGTGCCACAACCACAGGGAATGAAGCTTTCTTT. Amino acids: CATTTGNEAFF.

The chain combines TRBV20-1 with TRBJ2-1; possible D gene TRBD2, 5 bases. CDR1 is DFQATT, CDR2 SNEGSKA, per germline (reference sequence). The CDR3 loop spans 12 amino acids. The V and J ends lost 3 bases and 7 bases respectively, with 10 bases between them. The CDR3: CSARRDLNEQFF. DNA of the CDR3: TGCAGTGCTAGGAGGGATCTAAATGAGCAGTTCTTC.

To note about this clonotype: Given the absence of the conserved phenylalanine or tryptophan at the CDR3 end, a read error is likely. This chain connects TRBV2 to TRBJ2-4; tentatively, D is TRBD1 (6 bases). The germline gives CDR1 SNHLY, CDR2 FYNNEI. The CDR3 length is 17 residues. Deletions cut 0 bases from V and 6 bases from J, with 18 bases between. The CDR3: CASSEALQGSSGNIQYS. The CDR3, as DNA: TGTGCCAGCAGTGAAGCGCTTCAGGGGTCGTCCGGAAACATTCAGTACTCC.

The chain employs TRBV28 and TRBJ1-2; 8 nucleotides line up with TRBD1. Germline V CDR1 and CDR2: MDHEN, SYDVKM. The V and J ends lost 10 bases and 5 bases, in that order; junction bases with no gene match: 15. CDR3 length equals 15 residues. This chain's CDR3 is CATYGQGSGWYGYTF. The CDR3 DNA sequence: TGTGCCACCTATGGACAGGGAAGCGGTTGGTATGGCTACACCTTC.

A note on this clonotype: An end of the junction does not agree with germline; a read error may underlie this. The rearrangement joins TRBV7-9 to TRBJ2-1; 8 positions match TRBD2. The CDR3 is made up of 15 amino acids. Germline V CDR1 and CDR2: SEHNR, FQNEAQ (reference sequence). CDR3 residues: CASRIAGSHYNERFF. DNA for the CDR3: TGTGCCAGCAGGATAGCGGGGAGCCACTACAATGAGCGGTTCTTC.

The chain uses TRBV12-3 or TRBV12-4 and TRBJ2-5, with 7 bases lining up with TRBD2. This CDR3 is built from 15 residues. After removal of 4 bases from V and 1 base from J, the junction contained 6 bases not matched to a gene. The CDR3 here is CASSSRSSGQETQYF. The CDR3 nucleotides are TGTGCCAGCAGTTCTCGGTCTAGCGGCCAAGAGACCCAGTACTTC.